The text below deals with one TCR beta chain. The CDR3 is 14 residues long. In germline, CDR1 is GTSNPN, CDR2 SVGIG (reference sequence). V was pared by 3 bases and J by 2 bases, with 12 bases between. The sample belongs to a study of blood T cell repertoires in COVID-19. Overall study: The origin of the acute and convalescent COVID-19 samples was the United States, Italy and Spain. The analysed material was cDNA or gDNA that came from T cells, B-cell-depleted T cells, or PBMCs.

In the original processing: Reference gene primers were amplified, and this amplification served to estimate nucleated cell counts. Data came from immunoSEQ multiplex PCR; TCRdb stores just in-frame clones and leaves some out. From that table come the V and J calls and clone size; the DNA was used to work out D and trimming. Of tens of thousands of clones listed, approximately 82% are singletons. Sequencing was performed on peripheral blood. The clonotype originates from a human donor in a cohort sampled during active COVID-19. The genes are TRBV30 and TRBJ2-3; D is unresolved. The CDR3: CAWSFSTYTDTQYF. In DNA form, the CDR3 reads TGTGCCTGGAGCTTCTCTACCTACACAGATACGCAGTATTTT.